This TCR beta chain was sequenced for a study of patients and donors after allogeneic stem cell transplantation (dated by TCRdb to 2020 to 2021). Of note for this clonotype: The antigen it recognizes is unknown. The sample holds no much larger clone one base away, and base qualities are not on file.

The germline V gene encodes CDR1 SGHRS and CDR2 YFSETQ. The junction shows trimming of 1 base on V and 2 bases on J, plus 9 bases between the germline ends. There are 15 amino acids in the CDR3, from cysteine to phenylalanine inclusive. Only the CDR3 DNA stays, 45 bases, in frame from base 1. Libraries were built with RT-PCR. Sequencing relied on a NextSeq 550. The raw public reads went through TCRdb reprocessing: fastp at Q25, MiXCR clone calling, in-frame beta chains kept. Duplicate CDR3 protein sequences are folded into a single record with the most common DNA and genes. The sample profile shows approximately 220,000 distinct CDR3 sequences; over 30% of them were found once. The ten largest clonotypes hold roughly 12% of the sample.

This TCR was sampled from a human donor who was either an allogeneic HSCT recipient or a stem cell or donor lymphocyte infusion donor (not recorded which). It is not recorded whose cells these are; they may come from a transplant donor. Recombination linked TRBV5-1 to TRBJ2-2, with the D gene not clear enough to name. Sequencing used blood, either unsorted or a sorted T cell fraction (not recorded which). The CDR3 amino acid sequence is: CASSLMAANTGELFF. The bases are TGCGCCAGCAGCTTGATGGCAGCTAACACCGGGGAGCTGTTTTTT.